Each of the 8 T cell receptor beta chains below was sequenced from the same sample in a study of shared clonotypes between healthy human individuals. Sequenced by immunoSEQ multiplex PCR; TCRdb stores in-frame clones only, minus some. The profile shows over a million clones, around 97% of them singletons. The sequenced sample consisted of naive CD4+ T cells sorted from blood. Described subset: CD45RA+ positively selected. The receptors here all came from a man younger than 45 in good health.

The V call is TRBV4-1, the J call TRBJ1-2; 8 nucleotides align to TRBD1. CDR1 is MGHRA and CDR2 is YSYEKL in the germline V gene. The CDR3 consists of 16 residues. The trim removed 3 bases at V and 2 bases at J, leaving 8 bases unmatched. CDR3 sequence: CASSHVTDRANYGYTF. CDR3 nucleotide sequence: TGCGCCAGCAGCCACGTTACGGACAGGGCAAACTATGGCTACACCTTC.

About this clone: Other DNA sequences of this sample code for an identical CDR3. The gene calls are TRBV5-1 and TRBJ2-5; TRBD1 matches 8 bases. The CDR3 runs 15 residues. Germline-derived CDR1 and CDR2 are SGHRS and YFSETQ. V was clipped by 4 bases and J by 2 bases; unmatched bases: 7. CDR3: CASSLGTGGQETQYF. The CDR3 DNA is TGCGCCAGCAGCCTCGGGACAGGCGGGCAAGAGACCCAGTACTTC.

The chain uses TRBV15 and TRBJ2-7; tentative D call: TRBD2 (6 bases). The V end was cut by 0 bases, the J end by 0 bases, with 18 bases between. The CDR3 spans 18 residues. Germline loops: CDR1 LNHNV, CDR2 YYDKDF (reference sequence). The CDR3: CATSRDRTERASSYEQYF. As DNA, the CDR3 is TGTGCCACCAGCAGAGATAGAACGGAGCGGGCTAGCTCCTACGAGCAGTACTTC.

The chain is built from TRBV5-5 and TRBJ1-3; D remains unclear. Germline CDR1 and CDR2: SGHKS and YYEKEE (reference sequence). The ends were cut back, 0 bases at V and 0 bases at J, with 10 bases in the middle. The CDR3 covers 16 residues. The CDR3 region is CASSLAAVSSGNTIYF. The CDR3 coding sequence is TGTGCCAGCAGCTTGGCCGCAGTAAGCTCTGGAAACACCATATATTTT.

This chain joins TRBV5-1 and TRBJ2-2, with 13 bases identical to TRBD2. The CDR3 is 16 amino acids. The germline gives CDR1 SGHRS, CDR2 YFSETQ. V gave up 3 bases and J gave up 6 bases; unmatched junction bases: 5. The CDR3 here is CASSSWTSGSPGELFF. DNA for the CDR3: TGCGCCAGCAGCTCCTGGACTAGCGGGAGCCCCGGGGAGCTGTTTTTT.

The chain uses TRBV11-3 and TRBJ2-2, with D unresolved. CDR1 is SGHNT and CDR2 is YENEEA in the germline V gene. This CDR3 contains 19 residues. Trimming stripped 0 bases from V and 0 bases from J, with 17 bases between. The CDR3 DNA follows: TGTGCCAGCAGCTTAGACCTGATCACTGGCGGCGCGAACACCGGGGAGCTGTTTTTT. This codes for CASSLDLITGGANTGELFF. Using reference TRBV11-3 and TRBJ2-2 for the parts outside the CDR3, the full variable domain is EAGVVQSPRYKIIEKKQPVAFWCNPISGHNTLYWYLQNLGQGPELLIRYENEEAVDDSQLPKDRFSAERLKGVDSTLKIQPAELGDSAVYLCASSLDLITGGANTGELFFGEGSRLTVL.

This clone was seen just once. Its ends do not fully match the called genes, so a read error is possible. The chain joins TRBV18 to TRBJ2-3, with a possible D match to TRBD2 (6 bases). This CDR3 spans 11 amino acids. Germline V CDR1 and CDR2: KGHSH, LQKENI. CDR3 residues: CASSPSGEVDF. DNA for the CDR3: TGTGCCAGCTCTCCAAGTGGGGAGGTGGATTTT.

This sequence joins TRBV6-1 and TRBJ2-1, with TRBD2 identical over 13 bases. CDR1 MNHNS and CDR2 SASEGT come from the germline V gene. There are 15 residues in the CDR3. With 6 bases clipped from V and 8 bases from J, the junction kept 7 bases outside the gene matches. CDR3 sequence: CASRPGLAGFDEQFF. The CDR3 region has the DNA TGTGCCAGCAGGCCGGGACTAGCGGGATTCGATGAGCAGTTCTTC.